This section outlines one T cell receptor (beta chain) sequence together with its context. These data come from a study of blood T cell repertoires in COVID-19. Methods used by the authors: Nucleated cell number was recorded as an estimate derived from reference gene primer amplification. Data came from immunoSEQ multiplex PCR; TCRdb stores just in-frame clones and leaves some out. The V and J calls and clone size were taken over from that table, and D and trimming were inferred from the DNA. Altogether 200,000 to 250,000 clones are present, approximately 81% being singletons, with the ten largest covering more than 8.5%. Trimming took 4 bases from V and 0 from J, leaving 14 bases between them. The length of the CDR3 is 16 residues. CDR1 is LGHNA, CDR2 YNFKEQ, per germline.

The TCR was taken from a woman in her fifties or sixties with acute COVID-19. Material for sequencing was PBMCs or T cells enriched from blood (not recorded which). The chain recombines TRBV4-2 with TRBJ2-3; TRBD2 might be the D (6 bases). This CDR3 reads CASSPKASASTDTQYF. DNA for the CDR3: TGTGCCAGCAGCCCAAAAGCTAGCGCAAGCACAGATACGCAGTATTTT.